The present TCR beta chain was sequenced within a study of T-cell memory formation after mild COVID-19. Germline CDR1 SGHTA, CDR2 FQGNSA. V shed 0 bases and J shed 0 bases, with 8 bases lying between them. CDR3 length equals 15 residues. 5'RACE with constant-segment primers built TCRalpha and TCRbeta cDNA libraries with UMIs. TCRdb reanalysed the 5' RACE reads using MiXCR and keeps one entry per CDR3 protein. Of hundreds of thousands of distinct CDR3 sequences listed, around 27% are singletons. As for this clonotype: The antigen is not known.

Study observations and caveats: Memory cells collected pre-infection included some clones that later responded, suggesting cross-reactive memory joined.

The sequencing input was PBMCs or a T cell subset sorted from them (not recorded which). The V call is TRBV7-2, the J call TRBJ1-1; no definite D call. The sequence was collected from an adult woman who had mild COVID-19 (a few samples of this study predate the infection). Cell type and time point are not known. The CDR3 protein is CASSLAKGLNTEAFF. In DNA form, the CDR3 reads TGTGCCAGCAGCTTAGCGAAGGGCCTGAACACTGAAGCTTTCTTT.